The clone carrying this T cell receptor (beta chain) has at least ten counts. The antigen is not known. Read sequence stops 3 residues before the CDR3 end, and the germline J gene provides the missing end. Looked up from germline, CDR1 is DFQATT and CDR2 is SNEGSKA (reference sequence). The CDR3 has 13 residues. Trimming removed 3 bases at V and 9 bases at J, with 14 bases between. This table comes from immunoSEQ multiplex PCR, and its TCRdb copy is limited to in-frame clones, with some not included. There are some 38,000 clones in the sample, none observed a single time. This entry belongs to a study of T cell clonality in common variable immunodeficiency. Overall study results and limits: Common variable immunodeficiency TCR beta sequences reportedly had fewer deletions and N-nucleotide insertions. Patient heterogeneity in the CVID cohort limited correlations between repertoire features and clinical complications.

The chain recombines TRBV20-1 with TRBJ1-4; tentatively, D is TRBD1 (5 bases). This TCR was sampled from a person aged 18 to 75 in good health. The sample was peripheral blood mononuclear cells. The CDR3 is CSASAKGRKKLFF. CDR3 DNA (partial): TGCAGTGCTAGCGCGAAGGGGAGGAAAAAA.